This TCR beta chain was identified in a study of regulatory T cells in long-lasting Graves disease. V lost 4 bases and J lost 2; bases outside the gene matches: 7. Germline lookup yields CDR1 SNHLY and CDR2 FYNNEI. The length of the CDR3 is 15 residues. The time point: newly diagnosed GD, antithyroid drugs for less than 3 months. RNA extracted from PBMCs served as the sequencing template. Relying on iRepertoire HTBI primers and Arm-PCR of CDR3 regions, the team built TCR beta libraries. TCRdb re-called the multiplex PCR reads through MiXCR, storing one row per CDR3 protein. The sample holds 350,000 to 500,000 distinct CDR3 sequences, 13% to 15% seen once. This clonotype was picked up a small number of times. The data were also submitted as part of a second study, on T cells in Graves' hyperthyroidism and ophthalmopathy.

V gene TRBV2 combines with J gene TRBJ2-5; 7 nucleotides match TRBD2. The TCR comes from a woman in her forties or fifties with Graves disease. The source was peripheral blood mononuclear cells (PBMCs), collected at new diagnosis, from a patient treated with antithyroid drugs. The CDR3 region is CASSGASGTQETQYF. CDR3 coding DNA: TGTGCCAGCAGTGGGGCTAGCGGAACGCAAGAGACCCAGTACTTC.